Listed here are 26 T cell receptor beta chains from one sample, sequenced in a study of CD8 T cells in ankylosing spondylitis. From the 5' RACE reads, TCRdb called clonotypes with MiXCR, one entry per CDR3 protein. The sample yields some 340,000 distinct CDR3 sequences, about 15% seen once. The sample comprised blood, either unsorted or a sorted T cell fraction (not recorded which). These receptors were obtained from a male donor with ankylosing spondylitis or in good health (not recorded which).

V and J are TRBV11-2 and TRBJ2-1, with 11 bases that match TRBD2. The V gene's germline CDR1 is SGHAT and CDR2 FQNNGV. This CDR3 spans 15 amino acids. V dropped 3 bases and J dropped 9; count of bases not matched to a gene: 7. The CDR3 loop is CASSFSGGASGEQFF. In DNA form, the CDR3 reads TGTGCCAGCAGCTTTAGCGGGGGGGCCTCTGGTGAGCAGTTCTTC.

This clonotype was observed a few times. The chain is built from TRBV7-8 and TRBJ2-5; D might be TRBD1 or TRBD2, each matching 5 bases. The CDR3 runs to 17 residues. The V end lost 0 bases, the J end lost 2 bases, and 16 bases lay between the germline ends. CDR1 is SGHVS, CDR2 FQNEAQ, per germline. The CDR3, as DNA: TGTGCCAGCAGCTTAGCGTACCCAGGGAGAGGGCAAGAGACCCAGTACTTC. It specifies CASSLAYPGRGQETQYF. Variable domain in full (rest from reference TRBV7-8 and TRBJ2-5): GAGVSQSPRYKVAKRGQDVALRCDPISGHVSLFWYQQALGQGPEFLTYFQNEAQLDKSGLPSDRFFAERPEGSVSTLKIQRTQQEDSAVYLCASSLAYPGRGQETQYFGPGTRLLVL.

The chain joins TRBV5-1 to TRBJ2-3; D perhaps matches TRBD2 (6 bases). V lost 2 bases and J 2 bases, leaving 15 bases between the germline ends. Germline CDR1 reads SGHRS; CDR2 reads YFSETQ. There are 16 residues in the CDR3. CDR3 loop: CASSLGGGTSTDTQYF. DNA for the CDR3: TGCGCCAGCAGCTTAGGTGGCGGGACTTCCACAGATACGCAGTATTTT.

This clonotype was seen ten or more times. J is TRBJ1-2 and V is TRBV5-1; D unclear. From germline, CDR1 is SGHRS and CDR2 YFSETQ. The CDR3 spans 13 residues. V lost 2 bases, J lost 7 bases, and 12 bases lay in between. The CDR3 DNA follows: TGCGCCAGCAGCTTCTCGGATTCGGTTGGCTACACCTTC. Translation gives CASSFSDSVGYTF.

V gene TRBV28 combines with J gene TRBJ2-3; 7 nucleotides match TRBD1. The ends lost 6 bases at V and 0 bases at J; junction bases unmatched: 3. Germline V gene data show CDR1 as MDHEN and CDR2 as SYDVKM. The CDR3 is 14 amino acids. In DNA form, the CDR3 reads TGTGCCAGCAGGGAACAGGGGAGCACAGATACGCAGTATTTT. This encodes CASREQGSTDTQYF.

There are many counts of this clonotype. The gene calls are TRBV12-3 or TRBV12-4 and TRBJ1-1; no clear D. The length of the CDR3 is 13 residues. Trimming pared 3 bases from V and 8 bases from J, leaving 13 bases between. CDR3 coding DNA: TGTGCCAGCAGTTTTGGAGGATATCAAGAAGCTTTCTTT. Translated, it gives CASSFGGYQEAFF.

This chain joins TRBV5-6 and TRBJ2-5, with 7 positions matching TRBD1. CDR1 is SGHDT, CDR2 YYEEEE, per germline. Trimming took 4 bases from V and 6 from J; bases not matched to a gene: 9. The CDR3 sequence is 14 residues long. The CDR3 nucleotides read TGTGCCAGCAGCACGGGACAGAAAATACAGACCCAGTACTTC. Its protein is CASSTGQKIQTQYF.

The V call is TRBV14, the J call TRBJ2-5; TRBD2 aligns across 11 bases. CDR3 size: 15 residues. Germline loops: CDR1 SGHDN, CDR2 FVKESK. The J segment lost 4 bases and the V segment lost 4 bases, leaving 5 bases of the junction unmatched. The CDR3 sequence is CASSRFTSGGETQYF. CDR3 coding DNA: TGTGCCAGCAGCCGTTTTACTAGCGGGGGAGAGACCCAGTACTTC.

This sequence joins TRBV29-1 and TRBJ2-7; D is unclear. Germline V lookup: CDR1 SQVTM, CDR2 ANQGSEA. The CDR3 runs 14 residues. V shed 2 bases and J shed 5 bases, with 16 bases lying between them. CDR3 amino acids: CSVERTASINEQYF. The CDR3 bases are TGCAGCGTTGAAAGGACGGCCAGCATAAACGAGCAGTACTTC.

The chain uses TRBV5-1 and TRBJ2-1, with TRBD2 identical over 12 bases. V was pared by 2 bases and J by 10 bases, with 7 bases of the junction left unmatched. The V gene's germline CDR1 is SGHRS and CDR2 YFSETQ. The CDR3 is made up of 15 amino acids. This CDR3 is CASSFRLAGEEEQFF. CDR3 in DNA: TGCGCCAGCAGCTTCCGACTAGCGGGAGAAGAGGAGCAGTTCTTC.

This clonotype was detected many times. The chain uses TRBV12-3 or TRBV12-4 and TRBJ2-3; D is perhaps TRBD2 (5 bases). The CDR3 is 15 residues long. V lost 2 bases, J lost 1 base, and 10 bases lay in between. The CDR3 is CASSLRVGGTDTQYF. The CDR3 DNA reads TGTGCCAGCAGTTTACGGGTCGGGGGCACAGATACGCAGTATTTT.

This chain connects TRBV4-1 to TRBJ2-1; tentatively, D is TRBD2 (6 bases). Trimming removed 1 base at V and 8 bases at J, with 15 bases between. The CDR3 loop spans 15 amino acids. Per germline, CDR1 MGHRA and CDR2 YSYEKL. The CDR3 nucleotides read TGCGCCAGCAGCCAAGGGGGGGTCACCGGCTATGAGCAGTTCTTC. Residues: CASSQGGVTGYEQFF.

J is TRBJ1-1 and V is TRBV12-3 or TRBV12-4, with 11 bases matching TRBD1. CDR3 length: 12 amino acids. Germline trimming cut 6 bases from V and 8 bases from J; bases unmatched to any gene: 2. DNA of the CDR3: TGTGCCAGCAGGGGGACAGGGGGGGAAGCTTTCTTT. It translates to CASRGTGGEAFF.

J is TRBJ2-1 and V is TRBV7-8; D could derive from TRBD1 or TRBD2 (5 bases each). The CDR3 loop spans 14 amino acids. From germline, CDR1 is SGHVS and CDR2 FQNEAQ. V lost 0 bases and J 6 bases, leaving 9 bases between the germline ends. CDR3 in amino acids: CASSLAGRSNEQFF. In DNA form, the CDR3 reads TGTGCCAGCAGCTTAGCGGGACGGAGCAATGAGCAGTTCTTC. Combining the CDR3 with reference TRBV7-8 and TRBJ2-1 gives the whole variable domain GAGVSQSPRYKVAKRGQDVALRCDPISGHVSLFWYQQALGQGPEFLTYFQNEAQLDKSGLPSDRFFAERPEGSVSTLKIQRTQQEDSAVYLCASSLAGRSNEQFFGPGTRLTVL.

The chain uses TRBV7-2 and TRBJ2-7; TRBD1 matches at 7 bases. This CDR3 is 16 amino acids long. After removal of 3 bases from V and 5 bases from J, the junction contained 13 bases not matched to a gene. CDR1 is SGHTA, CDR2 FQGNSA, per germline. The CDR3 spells CASSFGWAGGEDEQYF. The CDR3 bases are TGTGCCAGCAGCTTTGGTTGGGCAGGGGGAGAGGACGAGCAGTACTTC.

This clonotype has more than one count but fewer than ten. This chain's CDR3 is CASSQDRGRGEGGELFF. The CDR3 nucleotides read TGTGCCAGCAGCCAAGATCGAGGGAGGGGAGAAGGCGGGGAGCTGTTTTTT. This chain joins TRBV3-1 and TRBJ2-2; 7 bases match TRBD2. With 0 bases clipped from V and 7 bases from J, the junction kept 11 bases outside the gene matches. Germline CDR1 is LGHDT and CDR2 is YNNKEL (reference sequence). The CDR3 is 17 residues long.

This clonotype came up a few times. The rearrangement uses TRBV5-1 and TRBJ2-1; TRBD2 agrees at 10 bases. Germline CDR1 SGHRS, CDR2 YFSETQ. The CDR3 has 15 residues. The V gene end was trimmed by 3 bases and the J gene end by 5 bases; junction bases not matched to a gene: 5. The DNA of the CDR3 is TGCGCCAGCAGCTCCCGACTAGCGGGCAACAATGAGCAGTTCTTC. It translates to CASSSRLAGNNEQFF. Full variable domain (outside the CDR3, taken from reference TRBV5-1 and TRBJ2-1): KAGVTQTPRYLIKTRGQQVTLSCSPISGHRSVSWYQQTPGQGLQFLFEYFSETQRNKGNFPGRFSGRQFSNSRSEMNVSTLELGDSALYLCASSSRLAGNNEQFFGPGTRLTVL.

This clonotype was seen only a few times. CDR3 nucleotides: TGCGCCAGCAGCCAAGATCGATCAGAGCCCAACTATGGCTACACCTTC. Protein: CASSQDRSEPNYGYTF. J is TRBJ1-2 and V is TRBV4-1; no definite D call. The CDR3 contains 16 residues. From germline, CDR1 is MGHRA and CDR2 YSYEKL. V dropped 0 bases and J dropped 2 bases, with 13 bases sitting between them.

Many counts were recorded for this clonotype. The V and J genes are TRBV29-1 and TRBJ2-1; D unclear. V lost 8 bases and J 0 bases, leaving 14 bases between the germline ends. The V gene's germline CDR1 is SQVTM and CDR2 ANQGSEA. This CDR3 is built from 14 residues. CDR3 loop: CSLLHPSSYNEQFF. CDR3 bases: TGCAGCCTGCTACACCCTAGCTCCTACAATGAGCAGTTCTTC.

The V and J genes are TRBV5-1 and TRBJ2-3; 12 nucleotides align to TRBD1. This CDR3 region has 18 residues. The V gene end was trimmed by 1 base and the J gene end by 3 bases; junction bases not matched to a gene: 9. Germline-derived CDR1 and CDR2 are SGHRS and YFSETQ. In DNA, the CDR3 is TGCGCCAGCAGCTTGAATCCCCCGGGACAGGGGGCTACAGATACGCAGTATTTT. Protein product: CASSLNPPGQGATDTQYF.

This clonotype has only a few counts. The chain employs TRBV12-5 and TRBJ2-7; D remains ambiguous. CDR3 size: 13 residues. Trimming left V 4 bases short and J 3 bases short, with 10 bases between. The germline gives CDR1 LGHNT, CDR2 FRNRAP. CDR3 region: CASGWEEGYEQYF. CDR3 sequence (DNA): TGTGCTAGTGGTTGGGAAGAAGGCTACGAGCAGTACTTC.

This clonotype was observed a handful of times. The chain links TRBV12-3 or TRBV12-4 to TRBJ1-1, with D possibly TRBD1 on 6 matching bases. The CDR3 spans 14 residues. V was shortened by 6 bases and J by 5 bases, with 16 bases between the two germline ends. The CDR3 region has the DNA TGTGCCAGCAGCACCGGGACACCTAGGACTGAAGCTTTCTTT. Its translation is CASSTGTPRTEAFF.

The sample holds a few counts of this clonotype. The CDR3 nucleotides are TGTGCCACCTCGGGGTGGGGCAATCAGCCCCAGCATTTT. Amino acid sequence: CATSGWGNQPQHF. J is TRBJ1-5 and V is TRBV6-1; no firm D call. There are 13 residues in the CDR3. The ends were cut back, 10 bases at V and 2 bases at J, with 12 bases in the middle. CDR1 is MNHNS and CDR2 is SASEGT in the germline V gene.

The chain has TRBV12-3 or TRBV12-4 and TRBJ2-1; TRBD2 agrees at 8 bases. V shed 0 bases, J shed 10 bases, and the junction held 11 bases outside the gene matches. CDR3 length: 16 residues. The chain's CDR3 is CASSLAETAGAREQFF. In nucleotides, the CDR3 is TGTGCCAGCAGTTTAGCGGAGACAGCGGGGGCCCGAGAGCAGTTCTTC.

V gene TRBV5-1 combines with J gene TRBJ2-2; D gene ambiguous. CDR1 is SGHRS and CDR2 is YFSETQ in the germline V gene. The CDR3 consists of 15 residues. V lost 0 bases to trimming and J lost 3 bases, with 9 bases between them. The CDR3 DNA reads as TGCGCCAGCAGCTTGGCCGAGTCAGACACCGGGGAGCTGTTTTTT. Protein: CASSLAESDTGELFF.

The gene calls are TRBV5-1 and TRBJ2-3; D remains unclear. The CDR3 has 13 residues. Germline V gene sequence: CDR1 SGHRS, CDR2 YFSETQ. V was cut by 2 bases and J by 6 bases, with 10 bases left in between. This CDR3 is CASSLSPGDTQYF. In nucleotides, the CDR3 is TGCGCCAGCAGCTTATCCCCCGGGGATACGCAGTATTTT.